In this sample, the clone carrying this T cell receptor (beta chain) turned up many times. Its antigen is undetermined. One end of the junction fails to match germline, which may point to a read error. This CDR3 region has 15 residues. CDR1 and CDR2 (germline): SSHAT, FNYEAQ (reference sequence). The record originates from a study of T cells after yellow fever vaccination. For the study at large: The authors prepared low-cell-number fractions using SMART-Seq v4 Ultra Low Input.

Study results and limitations: FACS-sorted repertoires could harbor abundant contaminating bulk-population clonotypes. Some clonotypes were seen in both the CD4 and the CD8 compartments. These made up a small share and likely arose from convergent recombination.

The 5'RACE template-switching step produced TCR cDNA and added a universal primer site and UMIs. Each CDR3 protein is one row after TCRdb ran MiXCR on the 5' RACE reads. In the table there are about 400,000 distinct CDR3 sequences, 6.2% of which are singletons. The input for sequencing was PBMCs, taken 5 days after the yellow fever booster vaccination. This sequence originates from a man under 40 who received the YFV17D yellow fever vaccine. The rearrangement joins TRBV7-7 to TRBJ2-7; 9 nucleotides line up with TRBD1. DNA of the CDR3: TGTGCTAGCAGCTTAGGTTCCGGGACAGGGTATGAGCAGTACTTC. It specifies CASSLGSGTGYEQYF.